These T cell receptor beta chains were read from a single sample in a study of T cells in Graves' hyperthyroidism and ophthalmopathy. TCRdb called the multiplex PCR reads again in MiXCR, with one record for every CDR3 protein. Altogether 350,000 or so distinct CDR3 sequences are present, over 15% being singletons, with the ten largest covering roughly 15%. The specimen sequenced was blood. The source of these receptors is a woman aged 40 to 55 with Graves' ophthalmopathy. The CDR3 runs from the conserved cysteine through the conserved F or W. A D gene is named only where the DNA matches it firmly. Size tells how often a clone was seen (once, few, many) or the class of an expanded clone, and some rows leave it out.

v_call	clone_size	j_call	d_call	cdr3_nt	cdr3_aa
TRBV12-3/TRBV12-4	many	TRBJ2-7	.	TGTGCCAGCAGTCGAACCGACTATTCCCACGAGCAGTACTTC	CASSRTDYSHEQYF
TRBV7-2	.	TRBJ1-6	.	TGTGCCAGCAGCTTAGTAGAGTACGGGCGGACACCCCTCCTCTTT	CASSLVEYGRTPLLF
TRBV7-2	many	TRBJ2-7	.	TGTGCCAGCAGCTTATGGTCTAGCGCCCACGAGCAGTACTTC	CASSLWSSAHEQYF
TRBV2	.	TRBJ1-2	TRBD1	TGTGCCAGCAGTGAACCTGGGACAGGGTTCTATGGCTACACCTTC	CASSEPGTGFYGYTF
TRBV28	many	TRBJ1-2	.	TGTGCCAGCAGAGTTGGGGACGGTTATAACTATGGCTACACCTTC	CASRVGDGYNYGYTF
TRBV28	.	TRBJ1-3	TRBD1	TGTGCCAGCAGATTAGGGGGCGACGGAAACACCATATATTTT	CASRLGGDGNTIYF
TRBV6-2/TRBV6-3	.	TRBJ2-3	.	TGTGCCAGCAGGGAATGGGTCCCAGATACGCAGTATTTT	CASREWVPDTQYF
TRBV9	many	TRBJ2-2	.	TGTGCCAGCAGCGTATTCCCAGGAGGGGAGCTGTTTTTT	CASSVFPGGELFF
TRBV28	many	TRBJ2-7	TRBD1	TGTGCCAGCAGTCACAGCGACAGGGGGGACTACGAGCAGTACTTC	CASSHSDRGDYEQYF
TRBV6-1	.	TRBJ1-5	.	TGTGCCAGCAGTAGAGGGGTCGGCCTTTATAGCAATCAGCCCCAGCATTTT	CASSRGVGLYSNQPQHF
TRBV29-1	many	TRBJ2-7	TRBD1	TGCAGCGTCGGTATCCGGACAGGGCGGTCCGAGCAGTACTTC	CSVGIRTGRSEQYF
TRBV11-2	many	TRBJ1-2	.	TGTGCCAGCGGTCCTCGCGACACGTTCAACTATGGCTACACCTTC	CASGPRDTFNYGYTF
TRBV12-3/TRBV12-4	.	TRBJ2-7	TRBD2	TGTGCCAGCAGTCCCAGCGGGAGAGGTGGGGGGTACGAGCAGTACTTC	CASSPSGRGGGYEQYF
TRBV7-9	many	TRBJ1-2	TRBD1	TGTGCCAGCAGCCTAAATAGCCAGGGGGCCTATGGCTACACCTTC	CASSLNSQGAYGYTF
TRBV28	few	TRBJ1-1	TRBD1	TGTGCCAGCAGTTTCCGGGACAGTGGCACTGAAGCTTTCTTT	CASSFRDSGTEAFF
TRBV28	many	TRBJ2-5	.	TGTGCCAGCAGCTCCCTTAACAGGGTGGGAGAGACCCAGTACTTC	CASSSLNRVGETQYF
TRBV7-2	many	TRBJ2-7	.	TGTGCCAGCAGACTCGGGGTAGCCGAGTCCTACGAGCAGTACTTC	CASRLGVAESYEQYF
TRBV12-3/TRBV12-4	many	TRBJ1-2	.	TGTGCCAGCAGTTTCGGGAGAGTCCCCTATGGCTACACCTTC	CASSFGRVPYGYTF
TRBV20-1	many	TRBJ2-7	.	TGCAGTGCTAAAACCGGGACTCAATACTCCTACGAGCAGTACTTC	CSAKTGTQYSYEQYF
TRBV28	many	TRBJ2-7	.	TGTGCCAGCAGTTTGCCCGGACTACAAGACGAGCAGTACTTC	CASSLPGLQDEQYF
TRBV11-2	many	TRBJ2-5	.	TGTGCCAGCAGCTTGGGGCAGGGGTTTTCCGAGACCCAGTACTTC	CASSLGQGFSETQYF
TRBV29-1	many	TRBJ1-2	.	TGCAGCGTTGACAAAGACAGCTCATATGGCTACACCTTC	CSVDKDSSYGYTF
TRBV12-3/TRBV12-4	.	TRBJ1-1	.	TGTGCCAGCAGTGGAACAAAGGAAGCTTTCTTT	CASSGTKEAFF
TRBV29-1	many	TRBJ2-7	TRBD2	TGCAGCGGGAGTATAGCGGGAGGGCCCCACGAGCAGTACTTC	CSGSIAGGPHEQYF
TRBV6-2/TRBV6-3	many	TRBJ2-3	.	TGTGCCAGCAGTTACTCTCAGTCGGCAGACATCAACACAGATACGCAGTATTTT	CASSYSQSADINTDTQYF
TRBV25-1	few	TRBJ2-5	.	TGTGCCAGCAGTGAATCGGGGGGCCCTGGGGAGACCCAGTACTTC	CASSESGGPGETQYF
TRBV5-1	many	TRBJ1-2	.	TGCGCCAGCAGCTTCGGGGCAAGGCAGGGTTATGGCTACACCTTC	CASSFGARQGYGYTF
TRBV6-5	many	TRBJ1-3	.	TGTGCCAGCAGTCGATCTTCCTCTGGAAACACCATATATTTT	CASSRSSSGNTIYF
TRBV10-3	.	TRBJ2-7	.	TGTGCCATCGCGGGGAACTATGAGCAGTACTTC	CAIAGNYEQYF
TRBV11-1	few	TRBJ2-2	TRBD1	TGTGCCAGCAGCCGAGGGACAGGGATGATTTCGATCACCGGGGAGCTGTTTTTT	CASSRGTGMISITGELFF
TRBV2	many	TRBJ1-5	TRBD1	TGTGCCAGCACCACAAAGGGACAGGGGCAGCCCCAGCATTTT	CASTTKGQGQPQHF
TRBV7-2	many	TRBJ1-1	.	TGTGCCAGCAGCTTTTATCCTTCACAGGACACTGAAGCTTTCTTT	CASSFYPSQDTEAFF
TRBV12-3/TRBV12-4	many	TRBJ2-5	.	TGTGCCAGCAGTTTAGCGGGACGGCAAGAGACCCAGTACTTC	CASSLAGRQETQYF
TRBV29-1	many	TRBJ2-7	TRBD1	TGCAGCGTTGAGACAGGGGGCGGCGAGCAGTACTTC	CSVETGGGEQYF
TRBV6-1	many	TRBJ1-1	.	TGTGCCAGCAGTGAGAAGAGGTGGGGGAACACTGAAGCTTTCTTT	CASSEKRWGNTEAFF
TRBV28	.	TRBJ2-7	.	TGTGCCAGCAAAGACACCTACTACGAGCAGTACTTC	CASKDTYYEQYF
TRBV15	.	TRBJ2-1	TRBD2	TGTGCCACCAGCAGTGGCCTAGCGGGAGATAATGAGCAGTTCTTC	CATSSGLAGDNEQFF
TRBV28	.	TRBJ2-7	.	TGTGCCAGCAGTTCAATAGGGTGGAACGAGCAGTACTTC	CASSSIGWNEQYF